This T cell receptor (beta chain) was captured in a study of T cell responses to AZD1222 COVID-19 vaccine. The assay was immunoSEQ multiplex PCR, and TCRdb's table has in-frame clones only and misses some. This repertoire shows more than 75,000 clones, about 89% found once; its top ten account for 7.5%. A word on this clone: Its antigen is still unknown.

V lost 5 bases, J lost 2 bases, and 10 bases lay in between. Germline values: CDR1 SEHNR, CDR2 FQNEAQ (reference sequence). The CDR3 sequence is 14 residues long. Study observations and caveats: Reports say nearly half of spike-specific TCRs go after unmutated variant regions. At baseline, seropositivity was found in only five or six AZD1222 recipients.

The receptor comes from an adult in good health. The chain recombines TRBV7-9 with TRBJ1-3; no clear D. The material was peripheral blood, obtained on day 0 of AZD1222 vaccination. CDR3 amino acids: CASSKRRAGNTIYF. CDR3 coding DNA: TGTGCCAGCAGCAAGAGGAGGGCTGGAAACACCATATATTTT.